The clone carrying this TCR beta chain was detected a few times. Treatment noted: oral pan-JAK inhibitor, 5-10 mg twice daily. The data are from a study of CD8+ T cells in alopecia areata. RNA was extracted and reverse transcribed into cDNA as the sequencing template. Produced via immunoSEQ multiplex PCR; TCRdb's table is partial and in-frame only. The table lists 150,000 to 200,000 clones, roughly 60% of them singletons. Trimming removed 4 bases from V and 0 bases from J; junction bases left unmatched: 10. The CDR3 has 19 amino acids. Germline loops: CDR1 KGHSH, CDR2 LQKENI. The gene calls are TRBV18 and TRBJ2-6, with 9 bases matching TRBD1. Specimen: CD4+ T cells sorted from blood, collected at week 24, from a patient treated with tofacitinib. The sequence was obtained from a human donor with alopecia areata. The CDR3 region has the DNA TGTGCCAGCTCACTACTGGACAGGGGCGGACTCTCTGGGGCCAACGTCCTGACTTTC. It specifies CASSLLDRGGLSGANVLTF.